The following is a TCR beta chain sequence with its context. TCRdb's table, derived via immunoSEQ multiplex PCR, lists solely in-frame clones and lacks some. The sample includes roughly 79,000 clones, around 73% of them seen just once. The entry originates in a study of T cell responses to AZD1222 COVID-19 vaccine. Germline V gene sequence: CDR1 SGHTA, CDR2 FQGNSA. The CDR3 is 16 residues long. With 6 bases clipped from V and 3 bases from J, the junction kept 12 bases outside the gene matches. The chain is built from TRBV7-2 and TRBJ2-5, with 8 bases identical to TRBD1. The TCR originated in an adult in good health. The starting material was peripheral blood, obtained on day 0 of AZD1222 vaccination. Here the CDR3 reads CASRFRGLLDEETQYF. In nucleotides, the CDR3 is TGTGCCAGCAGATTCAGGGGGCTACTTGATGAAGAGACCCAGTACTTC.